This TCR beta chain was recovered during a study of cytomegalovirus exposure and HLA in healthy donors. Findings of the study overall: A previous analysis found most TCR beta V segments productive roughly 87% or roughly 30% of the time. Several of the most significant clusters were apparently associated with common viral pathogens in a later analysis.

As regards this clone: The antigen remains unidentified.

PCR employed 60 Vbeta and 13 Jbeta primers. TCRdb's copy holds only in-frame clones and misses some; the assay was immunoSEQ multiplex PCR. In the table there are around 91,000 clones, under 65% of which are singletons. The specimen was PBMCs. The sequence was collected from a man in his sixties in good health and CMV-seronegative.

The CDR3 sequence: CASSATGSGANVLTF. CDR3 DNA: TGTGCCAGCAGTGCGACAGGGTCCGGGGCCAACGTCCTGACTTTC. V is TRBV2 and J is TRBJ2-6; 7 bases line up with TRBD1. Germline loops: CDR1 SNHLY, CDR2 FYNNEI. J gave up 4 bases and V 4 bases, and 4 bases lay outside the gene matches. This CDR3 is built from 15 residues.